The present T cell receptor beta chain was sequenced within a study of graft-versus-host responses after intestinal transplantation. The assay was immunoSEQ multiplex PCR, and TCRdb's table has in-frame clones only and misses some. The data contain around 35,000 clones, roughly 87% of them singletons. Germline V gene lookup returns CDR1 LNHDA and CDR2 SQIVND (reference sequence). Trimming removed 4 bases from V and 0 bases from J, with 10 bases in between. CDR3 length: 14 residues. Processing was applied to graft tissue in order to liberate intraepithelial and lamina propria lymphocytes. Concerning this clone: Its antigen is as yet unknown.

Overall study findings and caveats: Association was observed between peak circulating GvH clone levels and early post-transplant HvG declines.

The J gene is TRBJ2-7, the V gene TRBV19; tentative D call: TRBD2 (6 bases). The sample in question was ileum tissue, obtained about 28 weeks after intestinal transplant. The TCR sequence derives from a human patient who received an intestinal transplant, so some T cells may come from the graft donor. The CDR3 here is CASSRASDSYEQYF. The CDR3 DNA follows: TGTGCCAGTAGTAGGGCTAGCGACTCCTACGAGCAGTACTTC.